This T cell receptor (beta chain) is drawn from a study of blood T cell repertoires in COVID-19 (TCRdb year 2020). Background on the whole study: Collaborator samples came from the United States, Italy and Spain and covered acute and convalescent phases of COVID-19. The prospective study material was composed of cDNA or gDNA derived from T cells, B-cell-depleted T cells, or PBMCs. The dataset comprised deeply sampled blood TCRbeta repertoires from subjects exposed to, actively infected with, or recovered from COVID-19. The repertoires were released in a freely available public database intended as a resource for research on the immune response to SARS-CoV-2. Samples were obtained from the ongoing ImmuneRACE study (first 160 participants) and from about 1,300 subjects provided by 6 global collaborators. Nearly every sample came with metadata listing a de-identified subject ID, COVID-19 status, age in years and sex. Where HLA class I and class II types were available, the types were taken from metadata supplied by the sample provider, not from assay-based typing.

Participants in the prospective study were enrolled through a virtual design, were aged about 18 to 100 years, and lived in approximately 25 United States geographic areas. To assign participants to cohorts, the prospective study relied on clinical history that participants themselves reported in a screening survey and a study questionnaire. Each participant in the prospective study had whole blood, serum and a nasopharyngeal or oropharyngeal swab collected by mobile phlebotomists. Additional blood draws and questionnaires over an approximately two-month period could optionally be provided by prospective study participants. Blood samples from the prospective study were shipped frozen or at room temperature prior to DNA extraction. TCRbeta CDR3 regions were amplified from genomic DNA using the immunoSEQ Assay, a bias-controlled multiplex PCR. The study's own analysis went as follows. Within the assay, amplification of reference gene primers was used to estimate how many nucleated cells each sample contained. To quantify the absolute abundance of each unique TCRbeta CDR3 rearrangement, sequence reads were collapsed and filtered. Productive Simpson clonality was computed per sample as the square root of Simpson's diversity index over productive rearrangements. What TCRdb holds here is the immuneACCESS table cut down to in-frame rearrangements. Part of the clones is not present; checked against another copy, under half of the missing clones reflect an unresolved V gene, and the others are unexplained. V and J calls and clone size are as listed in that table; D and trimming were resolved from the DNA. This sample is represented by about 190,000 clones; more than 75% of them were singletons. The ten largest make up 17% of the sample.

Per the germline V gene, SGHRS is the CDR1 and YFSETQ is the CDR2. Its CDR3 holds 15 amino acids, cysteine through phenylalanine. CDR3 DNA only is kept here, 45 bases in frame from base 1. Between the V and J ends, shortened by 6 bases and 6 bases respectively, the junction contains 18 bases. This clone was counted once. Its antigen is not yet known. No much larger clone exists at a distance of one base, and base qualities are not known. General findings and caveats noted by the study authors: Clinical and demographic metadata were provided uncurated, with the amount varying by source and participant.

The sequence links TRBV5-1 to TRBJ2-2; the D gene is perhaps TRBD2, from 5 matching bases. This sequence originates from a woman in her fifties or sixties with acute COVID-19. The sample taken for sequencing was PBMCs or T cells enriched from blood (not recorded which). The CDR3 protein sequence reads: CASTRGPSSPGELFF. At the DNA level, the sequence is TGCGCCAGCACCCGAGGTCCTAGCTCTCCCGGGGAGCTGTTTTTT.